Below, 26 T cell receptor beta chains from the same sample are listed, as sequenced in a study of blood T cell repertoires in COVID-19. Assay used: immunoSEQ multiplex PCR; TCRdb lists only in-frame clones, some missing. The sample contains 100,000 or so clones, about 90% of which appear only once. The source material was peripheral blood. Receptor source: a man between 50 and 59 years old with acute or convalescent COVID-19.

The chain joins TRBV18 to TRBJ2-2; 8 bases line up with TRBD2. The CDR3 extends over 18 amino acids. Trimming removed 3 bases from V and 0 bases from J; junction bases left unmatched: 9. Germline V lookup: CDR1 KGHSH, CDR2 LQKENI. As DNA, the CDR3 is TGTGCCAGCTCACCCGCCGGCGGGGGGACGACGAACACCGGGGAGCTGTTTTTT. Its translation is CASSPAGGGTTNTGELFF.

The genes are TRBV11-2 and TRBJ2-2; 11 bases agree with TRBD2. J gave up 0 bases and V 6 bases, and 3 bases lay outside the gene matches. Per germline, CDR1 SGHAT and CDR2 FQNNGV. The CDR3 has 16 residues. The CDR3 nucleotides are TGTGCCAGCAGGGGACTAGCGGTGGCGAACACCGGGGAGCTGTTTTTT. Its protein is CASRGLAVANTGELFF.

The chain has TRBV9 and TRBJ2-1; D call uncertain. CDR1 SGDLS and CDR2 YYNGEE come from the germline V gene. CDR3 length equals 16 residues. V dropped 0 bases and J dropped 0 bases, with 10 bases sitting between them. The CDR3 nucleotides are TGTGCCAGCAGCGTAGGACACCTAAGCTCCTACAATGAGCAGTTCTTC. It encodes CASSVGHLSSYNEQFF. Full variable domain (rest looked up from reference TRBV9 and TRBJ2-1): DSGVTQTPKHLITATGQRVTLRCSPRSGDLSVYWYQQSLDQGLQFLIQYYNGEERAKGNILERFSAQQFPDLHSELNLSSLELGDSALYFCASSVGHLSSYNEQFFGPGTRLTVL.

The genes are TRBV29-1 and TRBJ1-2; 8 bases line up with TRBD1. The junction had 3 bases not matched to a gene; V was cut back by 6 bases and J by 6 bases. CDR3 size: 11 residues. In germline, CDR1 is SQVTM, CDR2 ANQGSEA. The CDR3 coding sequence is TGCAGCGTGGAGGACAGGGATGGCTACACCTTC. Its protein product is CSVEDRDGYTF.

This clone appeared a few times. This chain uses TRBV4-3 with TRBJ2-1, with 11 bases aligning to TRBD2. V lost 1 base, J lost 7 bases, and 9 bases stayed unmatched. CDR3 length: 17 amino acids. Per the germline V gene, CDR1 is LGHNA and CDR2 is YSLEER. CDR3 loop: CASSQGAGTSGYNEQFF. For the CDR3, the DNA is TGCGCCAGCAGCCAAGGGGCAGGGACTAGCGGCTATAATGAGCAGTTCTTC.

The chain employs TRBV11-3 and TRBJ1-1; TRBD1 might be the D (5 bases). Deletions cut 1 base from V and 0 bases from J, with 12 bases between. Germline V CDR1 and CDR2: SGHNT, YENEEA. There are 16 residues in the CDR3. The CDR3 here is CASSLVSGPMNTEAFF. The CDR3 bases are TGTGCCAGCAGCTTAGTTTCAGGGCCTATGAACACTGAAGCTTTCTTT. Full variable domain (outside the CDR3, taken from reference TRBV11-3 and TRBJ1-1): EAGVVQSPRYKIIEKKQPVAFWCNPISGHNTLYWYLQNLGQGPELLIRYENEEAVDDSQLPKDRFSAERLKGVDSTLKIQPAELGDSAVYLCASSLVSGPMNTEAFFGQGTRLTVV.

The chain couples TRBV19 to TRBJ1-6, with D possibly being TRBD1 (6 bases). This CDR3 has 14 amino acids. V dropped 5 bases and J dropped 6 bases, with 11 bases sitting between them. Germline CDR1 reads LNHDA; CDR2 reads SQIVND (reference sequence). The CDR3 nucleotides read TGTGCCAGTAGTGTTCAGGGGCCTAATTCACCCCTCCACTTT. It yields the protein CASSVQGPNSPLHF.

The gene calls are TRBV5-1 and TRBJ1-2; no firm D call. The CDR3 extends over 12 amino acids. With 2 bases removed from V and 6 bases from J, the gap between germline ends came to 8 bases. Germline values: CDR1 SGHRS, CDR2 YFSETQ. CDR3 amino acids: CASSFGGDGYTF. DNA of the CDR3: TGCGCCAGCAGCTTCGGCGGGGATGGCTACACCTTC.

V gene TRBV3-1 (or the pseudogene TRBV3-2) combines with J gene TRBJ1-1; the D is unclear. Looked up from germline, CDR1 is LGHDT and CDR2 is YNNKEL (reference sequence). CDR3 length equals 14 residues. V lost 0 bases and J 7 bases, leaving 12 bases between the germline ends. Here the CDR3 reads CASSQDIVRREAFF. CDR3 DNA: TGTGCCAGCAGCCAAGATATCGTGCGTCGTGAAGCTTTCTTT.

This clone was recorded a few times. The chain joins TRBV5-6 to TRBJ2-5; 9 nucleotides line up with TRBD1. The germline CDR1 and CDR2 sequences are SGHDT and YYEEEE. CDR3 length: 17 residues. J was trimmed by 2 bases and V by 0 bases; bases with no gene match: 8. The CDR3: CASSLASGTGKQETQYF. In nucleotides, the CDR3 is TGTGCCAGCAGCTTGGCCTCCGGGACAGGGAAGCAAGAGACCCAGTACTTC.

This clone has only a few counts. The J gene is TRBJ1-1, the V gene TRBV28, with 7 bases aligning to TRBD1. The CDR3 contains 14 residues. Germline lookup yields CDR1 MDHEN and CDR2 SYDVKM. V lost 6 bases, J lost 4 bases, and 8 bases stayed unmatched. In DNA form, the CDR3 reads TGTGCCAGCAGAAGACAGGGATGGGGCACTGAAGCTTTCTTT. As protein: CASRRQGWGTEAFF.

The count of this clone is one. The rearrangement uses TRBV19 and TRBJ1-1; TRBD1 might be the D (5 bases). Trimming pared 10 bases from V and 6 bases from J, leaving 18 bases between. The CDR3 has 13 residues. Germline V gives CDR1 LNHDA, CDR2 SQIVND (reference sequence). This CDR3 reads CATRVGGMSEAFF. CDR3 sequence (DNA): TGTGCCACCCGAGTGGGGGGAATGTCTGAAGCTTTCTTT.

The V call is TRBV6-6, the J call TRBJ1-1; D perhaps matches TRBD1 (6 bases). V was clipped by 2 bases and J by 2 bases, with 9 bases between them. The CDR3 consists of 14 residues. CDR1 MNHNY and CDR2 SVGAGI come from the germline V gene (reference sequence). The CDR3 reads CASSYDRPNTEAFF. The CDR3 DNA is TGTGCCAGCAGTTACGACAGGCCTAACACTGAAGCTTTCTTT.

This CDR3 is CAEGGRGLNEQYF. The CDR3 DNA is TGTGCGGAGGGCGGGAGGGGGCTCAACGAGCAGTACTTC. This sequence joins TRBV2 and TRBJ2-7, with 9 bases matching TRBD2. Germline V gene sequence: CDR1 SNHLY, CDR2 FYNNEI. The CDR3 contains 13 residues.

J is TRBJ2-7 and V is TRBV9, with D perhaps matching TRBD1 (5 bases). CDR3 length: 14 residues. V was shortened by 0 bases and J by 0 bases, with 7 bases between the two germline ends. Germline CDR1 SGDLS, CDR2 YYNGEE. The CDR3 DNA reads TGTGCCAGCAGCGTAGCAGACAGCTCCTACGAGCAGTACTTC. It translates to CASSVADSSYEQYF.

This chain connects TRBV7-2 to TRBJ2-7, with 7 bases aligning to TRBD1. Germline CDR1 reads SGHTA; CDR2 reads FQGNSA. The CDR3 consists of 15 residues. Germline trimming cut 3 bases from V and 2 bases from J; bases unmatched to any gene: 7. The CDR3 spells CASSLHGTAPYEQYF. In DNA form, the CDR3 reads TGTGCCAGCAGCTTGCATGGGACAGCCCCCTACGAGCAGTACTTC.

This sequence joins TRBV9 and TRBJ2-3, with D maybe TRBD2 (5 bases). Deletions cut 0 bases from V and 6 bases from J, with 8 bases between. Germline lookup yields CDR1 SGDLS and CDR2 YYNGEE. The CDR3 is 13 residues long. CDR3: CASSVVGVDTQYF. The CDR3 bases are TGTGCCAGCAGCGTAGTCGGGGTTGATACGCAGTATTTT.

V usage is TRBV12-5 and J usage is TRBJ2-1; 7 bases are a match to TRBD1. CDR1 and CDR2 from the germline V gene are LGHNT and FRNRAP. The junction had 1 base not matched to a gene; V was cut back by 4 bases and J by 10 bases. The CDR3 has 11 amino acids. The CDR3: CASGWTGEQFF. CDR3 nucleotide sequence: TGTGCTAGTGGTTGGACAGGAGAGCAGTTCTTC.

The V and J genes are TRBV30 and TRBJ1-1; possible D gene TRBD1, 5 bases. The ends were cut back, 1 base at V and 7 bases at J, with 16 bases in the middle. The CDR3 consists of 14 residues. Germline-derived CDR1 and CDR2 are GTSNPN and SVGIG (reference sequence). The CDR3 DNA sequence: TGTGCCTGGAGTGCCCTTATGGACACCAGTGAAGCTTTCTTT. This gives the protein CAWSALMDTSEAFF. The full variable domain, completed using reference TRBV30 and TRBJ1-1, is SQTIHQWPATLVQPVGSPLSLECTVEGTSNPNLYWYRQAAGRGLQLLFYSVGIGQISSEVPQNLSASRPQDRQFILSSKKLLLSDSGFYLCAWSALMDTSEAFFGQGTRLTVV.

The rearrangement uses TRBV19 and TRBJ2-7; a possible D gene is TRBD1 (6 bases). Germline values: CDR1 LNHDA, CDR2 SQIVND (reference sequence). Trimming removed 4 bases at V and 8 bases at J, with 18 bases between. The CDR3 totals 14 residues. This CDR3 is CASSTLQGRGQQYF. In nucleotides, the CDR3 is TGTGCCAGTAGTACTTTACAGGGTAGGGGTCAGCAGTACTTC.

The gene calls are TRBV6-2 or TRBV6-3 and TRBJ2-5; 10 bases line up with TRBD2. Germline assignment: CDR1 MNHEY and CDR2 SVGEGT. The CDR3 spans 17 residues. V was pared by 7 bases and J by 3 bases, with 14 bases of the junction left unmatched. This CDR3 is CASTPPFGLAVKETQYF. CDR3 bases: TGTGCCAGCACCCCCCCCTTTGGACTAGCGGTGAAAGAGACCCAGTACTTC.

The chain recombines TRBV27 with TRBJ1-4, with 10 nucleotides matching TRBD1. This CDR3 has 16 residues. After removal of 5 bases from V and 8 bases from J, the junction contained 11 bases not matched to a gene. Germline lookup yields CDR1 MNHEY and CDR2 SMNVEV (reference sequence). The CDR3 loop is CASSPSTDRGGEKLFF. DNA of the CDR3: TGTGCCAGCAGTCCCAGCACGGACAGGGGGGGCGAAAAACTGTTTTTT.

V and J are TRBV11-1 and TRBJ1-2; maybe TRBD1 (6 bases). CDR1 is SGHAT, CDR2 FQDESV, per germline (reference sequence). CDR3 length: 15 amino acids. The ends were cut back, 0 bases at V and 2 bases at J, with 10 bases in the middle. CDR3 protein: CASSLAGTGNYGYTF. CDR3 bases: TGTGCCAGCAGCTTAGCCGGAACAGGGAACTATGGCTACACCTTC.

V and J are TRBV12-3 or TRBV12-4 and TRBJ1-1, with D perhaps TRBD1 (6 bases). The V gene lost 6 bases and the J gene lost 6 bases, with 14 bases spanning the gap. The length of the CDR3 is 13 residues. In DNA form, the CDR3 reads TGTGCCAGCAGGAGGGGGGGCTGGGCTGAAGCTTTCTTT. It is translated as CASRRGGWAEAFF.

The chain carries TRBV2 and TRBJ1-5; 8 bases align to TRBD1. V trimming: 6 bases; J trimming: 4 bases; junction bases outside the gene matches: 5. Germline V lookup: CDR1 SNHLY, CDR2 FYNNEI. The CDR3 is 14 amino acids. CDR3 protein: CASRRQGRNQPQHF. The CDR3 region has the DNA TGTGCCAGCAGAAGACAGGGGAGGAATCAGCCCCAGCATTTT.

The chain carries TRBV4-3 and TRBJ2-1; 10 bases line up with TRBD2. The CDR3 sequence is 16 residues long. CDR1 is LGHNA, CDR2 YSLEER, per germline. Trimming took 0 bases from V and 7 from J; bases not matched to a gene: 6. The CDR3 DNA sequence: TGCGCCAGCAGCCAAGAGGTAGCGGGGGGATTGAATGAGCAGTTCTTC. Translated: CASSQEVAGGLNEQFF.